This TCR beta chain was captured by sequencing in a study of beta chain features in type 1 diabetes. Isolated RNA was reverse transcribed in full, so expressed TCRB transcripts were sequenced. Measured with immunoSEQ multiplex PCR; TCRdb has only the in-frame clones, and not every one. The sample has 350,000 to 400,000 clones, roughly 13% seen once. Notes on the study in general: Among patients with Type 1 diabetes, TCRB CDR3s were moderately but significantly shorter in every one of the four CD4+ subsets.

This clone was counted a single time. What it binds is unknown. V was cut by 0 bases and J by 1 base, with 10 bases left in between. This CDR3 comprises 16 residues. Germline CDR1 is SGDLS and CDR2 is YYNGEE. V usage is TRBV9 and J usage is TRBJ2-2, with TRBD2 as a possible D gene (5 bases). The sequence came from a woman between 18 and 30 years old with type 1 diabetes. Sequencing input: naive CD4+ T cells from blood. The CDR3 loop reads CASSVGGLMNTGELFF. Here the CDR3 DNA reads TGTGCCAGCAGCGTAGGCGGACTTATGAACACCGGGGAGCTGTTTTTT. The entire variable domain, with the rest obtained from reference TRBV9 and TRBJ2-2, is as follows: DSGVTQTPKHLITATGQRVTLRCSPRSGDLSVYWYQQSLDQGLQFLIQYYNGEERAKGNILERFSAQQFPDLHSELNLSSLELGDSALYFCASSVGGLMNTGELFFGEGSRLTVL.